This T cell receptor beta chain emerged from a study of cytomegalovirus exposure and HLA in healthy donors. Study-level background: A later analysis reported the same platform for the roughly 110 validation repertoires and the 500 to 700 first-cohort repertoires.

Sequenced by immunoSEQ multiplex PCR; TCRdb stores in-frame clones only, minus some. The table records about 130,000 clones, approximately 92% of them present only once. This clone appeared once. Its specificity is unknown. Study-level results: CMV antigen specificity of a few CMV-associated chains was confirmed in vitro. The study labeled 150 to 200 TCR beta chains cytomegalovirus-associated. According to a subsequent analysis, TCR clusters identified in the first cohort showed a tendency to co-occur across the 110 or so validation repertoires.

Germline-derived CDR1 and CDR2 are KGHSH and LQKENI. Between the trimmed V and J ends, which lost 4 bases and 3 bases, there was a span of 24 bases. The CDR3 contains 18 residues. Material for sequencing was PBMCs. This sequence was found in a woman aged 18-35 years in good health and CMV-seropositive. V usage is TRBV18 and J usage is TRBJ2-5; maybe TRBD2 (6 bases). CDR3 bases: TGTGCCAGCTCACTTAGCGTCCAAAGGGACTCCGCCGAAGAGACCCAGTACTTC. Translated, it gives CASSLSVQRDSAEETQYF. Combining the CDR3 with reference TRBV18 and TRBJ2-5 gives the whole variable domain NAGVMQNPRHLVRRRGQEARLRCSPMKGHSHVYWYRQLPEEGLKFMVYLQKENIIDESGMPKERFSAEFPKEGPSILRIQQVVRGDSAAYFCASSLSVQRDSAEETQYFGPGTRLLVL.